Here is one T cell receptor beta chain with its context. Its antigen has not been determined. Base qualities were left out, and no much larger clone turns up one base away. The data belong to a study of T cell clonotyping in hematopoietic cell transplantation (dated by TCRdb to about 2021). About the study as a whole: A total of 110 to 150 blood samples were collected in the study from some 40 consecutive transplant recipients and their related donors. Recruitment of patients ran from late 2015 to early 2017, and follow-up continued until late 2020 or until death. Results and caveats for the whole study, not just this receptor: After transplant, TCR diversity in recipients dropped, and pathologically expanded clonotypes climbed progressively between day 30 and day 180. Just a small fraction of recipient repertoires overlapped with donor repertoires, and more than 97% appeared de novo at the given depth. Broader TCR repertoire diversity after transplant was predicted by Inverse Simpson Index values from donors and from recipients before transplant. Sample size was limited, and cells were not sorted, so CD4 and CD8 repertoire contributions could not be separated.

Including the terminal cysteine and phenylalanine, the CDR3 comprises 14 residues. Only the CDR3 part of the read is kept: 42 bases, read in frame from the first base. Per the germline V gene (reference sequence), MNHEY is the CDR1 and SMNVEV is the CDR2. Trimming removed 5 bases from V and 4 bases from J, leaving 12 bases between the germline ends. TCR beta CDR3 regions were amplified from genomic DNA with the immunoSEQ assay, a bias-controlled multiplex PCR using V- and J-specific primers. In a second PCR step, the CDR3 amplicons were tagged with a proprietary barcode plus Illumina adapter sequences. An Illumina MiSeq instrument was used to sequence the CDR3 libraries. The published analysis was carried out like this. Export and quality control were performed with immunoSEQ Analyzer 3.0, and downstream analyses were performed with R Bioconductor and Immunarch. Only productive rearrangements in the normalized downsampled data set went into calculating the repertoire metrics. In the normalized cohort, a clonotype counted as pathologically expanded if the clonotype was larger than 5 templates. Repertoire diversity was measured with the Inverse Simpson Index. To capture all clonotypes, the CMV-specificity analyses were run on the non-normalized data set. TCRdb mirrors the immuneACCESS table, restricted to in-frame sequences. Some clones are absent from its copies; in checked studies, under half trace to an unresolved V gene, and the reason for the others is unknown. That table is the source of V, J and clone size, and D and trimming were worked out from the DNA. This sample has around 5,200 clones in its table, and 65% to 70% of those were observed once. The top ten constitute about 27% of the sample.

Per the publication, the time point label means: 180 days after allo-HCT. Blood from recipients was drawn roughly 28 days before transplant, then again at days 30, 100 and 180 after transplant. Using Nuclei Lysis Solution, genomic DNA was extracted from unfractionated peripheral blood mononuclear cells that were either fresh or cryopreserved. The chain links TRBV27 with TRBJ2-1; possibly the D gene is TRBD2, per 6 matching bases. The sample in question was PBMCs, obtained 180 days after allogeneic stem cell transplant. This TCR was recovered from a male patient between 45 and 59 years old who had an allogeneic stem cell transplant from an unrelated donor, so the T cells may come from the graft donor. Some clones in this sample may be carry-over from other donors' samples. The encoded CDR3 is CASSTGLEYNEQFF. The DNA sequence is TGTGCCAGCAGTACGGGACTGGAATACAATGAGCAGTTCTTC.